This TCR beta chain derives from a study of blood T cell repertoires in COVID-19. Study details: Samples representing acute and convalescent COVID-19 were sourced from the United States, Italy and Spain. Sources were T cells, B-cell-depleted T cells, or PBMCs; the material itself was cDNA or gDNA.

Here immunoSEQ multiplex PCR was the method, and the copy in TCRdb shows in-frame clones only, minus some. Among fewer than 200,000 clones listed, about 90% were seen once. V dropped 2 bases and J dropped 3 bases, with 7 bases sitting between them. Germline CDR1 and CDR2: KGHSH and LQKENI. CDR3 length: 13 amino acids. Ages ranged from 18 to 89 years, with residence in about two dozen US areas. Categorization into cohorts depended on clinical history that participants reported. This clone has a handful of counts. This receptor was identified in a human donor with acute COVID-19. The donor label of this sample is uncertain. The chain uses TRBV18 and TRBJ1-2; unclear D gene. Specimen: PBMCs or T cells enriched from blood (not recorded which). CDR3 coding DNA: TGTGCCAGCTCACCAGATCAGGACTATGGCTACACCTTC. This encodes CASSPDQDYGYTF.